This is a list of T cell receptor beta chains from one sample in a study of blood T cell repertoires in COVID-19. Assay: immunoSEQ multiplex PCR; the TCRdb copy retains only in-frame clones and omits some. Of approximately 150,000 clones listed, 87% were seen once; the top ten hold 4% to 5%. Sequencing was done on a sample of peripheral blood. Receptors originate from a woman in her sixties or seventies with active or convalescent COVID-19. CDR3s include the opening cysteine and the closing phenylalanine or tryptophan. A D gene is named only where the DNA matches it firmly. The size of a clone is reported for some rows only, either as once, few or many, or as a class for expanded clones.

V: TRBV2
J: TRBJ2-1
size: few
D: NA
DNA: TGTGCCAGCCACCTGGCGGGCGGCAATGAGCAGTTCTTC
CDR3: CASHLAGGNEQFF

V: TRBV25-1
J: TRBJ2-3
size: NA
D: NA
DNA: TGTGCCAGCAGTAAGTCCACTATCACAGATACGCAGTATTTT
CDR3: CASSKSTITDTQYF

V: TRBV6-5
J: TRBJ2-7
size: NA
D: TRBD1
DNA: TGTGCCAGCAGTTACGCAGCCGGGACAGTGGTGTACGAGCAGTACTTC
CDR3: CASSYAAGTVVYEQYF

V: TRBV7-9
J: TRBJ1-1
size: NA
D: NA
DNA: TGTGCCAGCAGCGATCCGTCCGGGGTGAACACTGAAGCTTTCTTT
CDR3: CASSDPSGVNTEAFF

V: TRBV7-9
J: TRBJ1-1
size: NA
D: NA
DNA: TGTGCCAGCAGCTTAGTTTCAGGGAAGAACACTGAAGCTTTCTTT
CDR3: CASSLVSGKNTEAFF

V: TRBV14
J: TRBJ1-1
size: NA
D: NA
DNA: TGTGCCAGCAGCCAACAGAGGGTGGCTGAAGCTTTCTTT
CDR3: CASSQQRVAEAFF

V: TRBV18
J: TRBJ1-2
size: NA
D: NA
DNA: TGTGCCAGCTCACCGAACAGGGACGGCTACACCTTC
CDR3: CASSPNRDGYTF

V: TRBV9
J: TRBJ1-3
size: NA
D: TRBD1
DNA: TGTGCCAGCAGCCCAGGGACAGGGGCTGGAAACACCATATATTTT
CDR3: CASSPGTGAGNTIYF

V: TRBV5-4
J: TRBJ2-7
size: NA
D: NA
DNA: TGTGCCAGCAGCTTCCTGACAGGTCCCGAGCAGTACTTC
CDR3: CASSFLTGPEQYF

V: TRBV7-9
J: TRBJ1-1
size: NA
D: NA
DNA: TGTGCCAGCAGCTTAATGGACGGGATGAACACTGAAGCTTTCTTT
CDR3: CASSLMDGMNTEAFF

V: TRBV6-2/TRBV6-3
J: TRBJ2-3
size: NA
D: TRBD2
DNA: TGTGCCAGCAGTTACGTAAGCGGGGGGCTGGAGGATACGCAGTATTTT
CDR3: CASSYVSGGLEDTQYF

V: TRBV19
J: TRBJ1-5
size: NA
D: NA
DNA: TGTGCCAGTAGTATTGACAGCTTTCGGCCCCAGCATTTT
CDR3: CASSIDSFRPQHF

V: TRBV24-1
J: TRBJ1-5
size: once
D: NA
DNA: TGTGCCACCAGTGATTCGGGACTGGGCCGAGGCAATCAGCCCCAGCATTTT
CDR3: CATSDSGLGRGNQPQHF

V: TRBV12-3/TRBV12-4
J: TRBJ1-1
size: NA
D: NA
DNA: TGTGCCAGCAGTTTCAGGGGTTACACTGAAGCTTTCTTT
CDR3: CASSFRGYTEAFF

V: TRBV4-3
J: TRBJ2-5
size: NA
D: NA
DNA: TGCGCCAGCAGCCAAGGTGCGGCAGGGTACCAAGAGACCCAGTACTTC
CDR3: CASSQGAAGYQETQYF

V: TRBV6-6
J: TRBJ1-5
size: NA
D: NA
DNA: TGTGCCAGCGACAGTTTCAATCAGCCCCAGCATTTT
CDR3: CASDSFNQPQHF

V: TRBV5-8
J: TRBJ1-6
size: NA
D: NA
DNA: TGTGCCAGCAGCATAGTCCAGGGGCCCAATAATTCACCCCTCCACTTT
CDR3: CASSIVQGPNNSPLHF

V: TRBV5-1
J: TRBJ2-1
size: NA
D: TRBD1
DNA: TGCGCCAGCAGCTGGGGACAGGGGGCGATTGAGGAGCAGTTCTTC
CDR3: CASSWGQGAIEEQFF

V: TRBV5-1
J: TRBJ1-1
size: NA
D: TRBD1
DNA: TGCGCCAGCAGCTGGACAGGGGGCGCGAACACTGAAGCTTTCTTT
CDR3: CASSWTGGANTEAFF

V: TRBV2
J: TRBJ1-1
size: NA
D: TRBD1
DNA: TGTGCCACCTCTCGACAGGGAGGAACTGAAGCTTTCTTT
CDR3: CATSRQGGTEAFF

V: TRBV30
J: TRBJ2-3
size: NA
D: TRBD1
DNA: TGTGCCTGGAAGGACAGGGCAAACACAGATACGCAGTATTTT
CDR3: CAWKDRANTDTQYF

V: TRBV6-5
J: TRBJ1-6
size: NA
D: NA
DNA: TGTGCCAGCAGTTATCTACAGGGCGAAGACTCACCCCTCCACTTT
CDR3: CASSYLQGEDSPLHF

V: TRBV7-2
J: TRBJ1-4
size: NA
D: NA
DNA: TGTGCCAGCAGTTCACCCGACGGGGAAAAACTGTTTTTT
CDR3: CASSSPDGEKLFF

V: TRBV12-3/TRBV12-4
J: TRBJ2-5
size: NA
D: TRBD1
DNA: TGTGCCACCAGGGACAGCGGACAAGAGACCCAGTACTTC
CDR3: CATRDSGQETQYF

V: TRBV6-1
J: TRBJ2-7
size: NA
D: NA
DNA: TGTGCCAGCAGTGGGATACGCGGGCAGGCCCCCTACGAGCAGTACTTC
CDR3: CASSGIRGQAPYEQYF

V: TRBV7-8
J: TRBJ1-1
size: NA
D: TRBD1
DNA: TGTGCCAGCAGCCGACAGGGTAGTAACACTGAAGCTTTCTTT
CDR3: CASSRQGSNTEAFF